This T cell receptor beta chain comes out of a study of Tregs in tolerant kidney transplant recipients (dated by TCRdb to between 2019 and 2020). For the study in its entirety: The transplants used related donors with nonmyeloablative bone marrow transplantation, and mixed chimerism in the human trials was transient. TCRbeta sequencing was used in the study to identify donor-specific regulatory T cells before combined kidney and bone marrow transplantation, and the identified cells were then tracked after transplant. Study-level results and caveats: For some patients, the PCR primers changed as time went on, which meant samples from those patients could not be compared with one another at the nucleotide level. Expanding Tregs with activated donor B cells appeared to identify the most biologically relevant and donor-specific TCRbeta repertoire. In tolerant patients, donor-specific Tregs expanded more than Tregs overall, which suggests antigen-driven rather than nonspecific expansion. The study was limited by small patient numbers, and the findings need validation in larger populations and under other immunosuppression protocols. Biological reproducibility was not directly assessed, although technical replication error appeared to be minimal.

A note on this clone: Its recognized antigen is unknown. Base qualities are missing; no much larger clone stands one base away.

For TCRbeta CDR3 sequencing, genomic DNA from the sorted cells was extracted using the QIAGEN DNeasy Blood and Tissue Kit. High-throughput TCRbeta CDR3 sequencing was carried out commercially through immunoSEQ, with PCR amplification with bias correction and internal controls included. As for the authors' bioinformatics: Unique productive TCRbeta sequences were defined by CDR3 nucleotide sequence where primers matched, and otherwise by CDR3 amino acid sequence together with Vbeta and Jbeta genes. As a correction for sorting error, sequences shared between sorted populations at a frequency ratio of 2:1 or less were discarded, and the remaining shared sequences were assigned to the higher population. Sequences were defined as donor-reactive when expanded at least 5-fold in CFSE-low cells versus unstimulated cells and present at a frequency of at least 0.01% in CFSE-low cells. Repertoire divergence was quantified by Jensen-Shannon divergence calculated from the top 100 TCRbeta sequences ranked by frequency. For any sample with multiple sequencing runs, sorting error was corrected in each run separately before the runs were pooled. TCRdb stores this immuneACCESS table with in-frame sequences only. Part of the clones is absent; in the studies checked, under half of the shortfall reflects unresolved V genes, and no reason is known for the rest. Clonal size and the V and J genes are those of that table, whereas D and trimming came from the DNA. This sample gives roughly 99,000 clones in total; more than 85% of them show up just once. The ten most abundant clones make up 0.4% to 0.55% of the sample.

The sample's time point label is to be understood as: blood sample drawn before combined kidney and bone marrow transplant. Unstimulated Tregs (CD4+CD25+CD127-), CD4+ non-Tregs (CD4+CD25-), CD4 and CD8 cells were FACS-sorted from thawed PBMCs. Several combined kidney and bone marrow transplant recipients from the ITN036ST trial were included as patients, and samples were available only from these trial subjects. Healthy control blood was separated into PBMCs by Ficoll density gradient and cryopreserved, and patient PBMCs were collected both before and after transplant. Material: CD4+ T cells from blood, obtained before the transplant. This receptor was identified in a human donor who received a combined kidney and bone marrow transplant.

The DNA is TGTGCCAGTAGTAATACCCCAGGGGGGTATAGGAGCAATCAGCCCCAGCATTTT. Its product reads: CASSNTPGGYRSNQPQHF. The V and J genes are TRBV19 and TRBJ1-5, with 7 junctional bases fitting TRBD1. The CDR3 holds 18 amino acids from the cysteine to the phenylalanine. CDR3 DNA only is kept here, 54 bases in frame from base 1. V ends up 4 bases short and J 1 base short, with an unmatched junction base count of 13. The germline V gene encodes CDR1 LNHDA and CDR2 SQIVND (reference sequence).